Sequencing of this TCR beta chain was carried out in a study of blood T cell repertoires in COVID-19. Whole-study context: Spain, Italy and the United States supplied samples that represented acute and convalescent COVID-19. Nucleic acid was either cDNA or gDNA, and it came from T cells, B-cell-depleted T cells, or PBMCs.

With V trimmed by 5 bases and J by 4 bases, 4 bases remained unmatched. Germline-derived CDR1 and CDR2 are SGHTA and FQGNSA. The CDR3 extends over 13 amino acids. Produced via immunoSEQ multiplex PCR; TCRdb's table is partial and in-frame only. The data show about 430,000 clones, about 88% seen once. Participants, roughly 18 to 90 years old, spanned fewer than 25 US areas. Cohort allocation depended upon clinical history that participants reported. Sequenced sample: PBMCs or T cells enriched from blood (not recorded which). V gene TRBV7-2 combines with J gene TRBJ2-7; 8 bases map to TRBD2. The clonotype was recovered from a woman aged 18-30 years who had been exposed to COVID-19. CDR3 sequence: CASSPPGGYEQYF. CDR3 DNA sequence: TGTGCCAGCAGCCCCCCGGGGGGGTACGAGCAGTACTTC.